Sequencing of this T cell receptor (beta chain) was carried out in a study of shared clonotypes between healthy human individuals. Turning to the study itself: The donor group consisted of a couple of women and a few men, aged 18 to 49. Broader study findings: Incomplete sequencing of sorted subsets was indicated by rarefaction despite large depth.

Comment on this clone: Antigen specificity is unknown.

CDR1 SGHRS and CDR2 YFSETQ come from the germline V gene. The CDR3 contains 15 residues. Trimming removed 2 bases at V and 1 base at J, with 12 bases between. Over several immunoSEQ plates, each subset's genomic DNA was distributed in even portions. The assay was immunoSEQ multiplex PCR, and TCRdb's table has in-frame clones only and misses some. The data show 1,400,000 or so clones, approximately 98.5% seen once. CD4+ cell separation produced CD45RA+ naive and CD45RA-negative memory subsets. This TCR derives from a man aged 30 to 45 in good health. What was sequenced was naive CD4+ T cells sorted from blood. Indicated subset: CD45RA+ positively selected. The genes are TRBV5-1 and TRBJ2-5, with D uncertain. The CDR3 loop reads CASSFGTAIQETQYF. The CDR3 coding sequence is TGCGCCAGCAGCTTCGGAACAGCCATCCAAGAGACCCAGTACTTC. The whole variable domain, remainder taken from reference TRBV5-1 and TRBJ2-5, is KAGVTQTPRYLIKTRGQQVTLSCSPISGHRSVSWYQQTPGQGLQFLFEYFSETQRNKGNFPGRFSGRQFSNSRSEMNVSTLELGDSALYLCASSFGTAIQETQYFGPGTRLLVL.